This T cell receptor (beta chain) was sequenced for a study of a mutant IDH1 vaccine in newly diagnosed glioma. Across the study: Treated patients had a mean age of about 38 years and a roughly 60% male, around 40% female split. Study-wide results and limits: The authors found pseudoprogression apparently unrelated to changes in top peripheral T cell clonotypes.

Time point of the sample: baseline, week 1 (first vaccination visit). Treatment specified: pre-vaccination baseline after standard-of-care therapy. As regards this clone: Its cognate antigen is unknown.

The method was immunoSEQ multiplex PCR; TCRdb's version includes in-frame clones alone and lacks a portion of them. Of roughly 70,000 clones listed, about 86% are singletons. The TCR was taken from a man aged 25-40 years with glioma. The input for sequencing was PBMCs, taken from a glioma patient treated with radiotherapy, temozolomide or both.

The CDR3 region has the DNA TGTGCCAGCACCGAGGGACGGAGAAAAAACTATGGCTACACCTTC. Translated, it gives CASTEGRRKNYGYTF. This sequence joins TRBV28 and TRBJ1-2; the D gene is possibly TRBD1 (5 bases). In germline, CDR1 is MDHEN, CDR2 SYDVKM. The CDR3 length is 15 residues. V lost 7 bases and J lost 2, with 17 bases in between.